Listed here is a single TCR beta chain. Its antigen remains unidentified. Lacking the conserved final phenylalanine or tryptophan, this CDR3 likely reflects a read error. This record belongs to a study of glioma-infiltrating T cells (dated by TCRdb to about 2016). Regarding the complete study: The study sequenced TCR alpha- and beta-chain repertoires from glioma tissue, from non-neoplastic brain tissue and from matched peripheral blood mononuclear cells. To gauge divergence between tissue and blood T-cell populations, every tissue-infiltrating repertoire was compared against the peripheral blood repertoire from the same patient. The paired cohort comprised three low-grade glioma patients, eight or nine primary glioblastoma patients and three non-glioma patients contributing non-neoplastic brain tissue.

TCR alpha and beta CDR3 regions were amplified with the iRepertoire nested amplicon-rescue multiplex PCR (arm-PCR) platform from RNA. One-step reverse transcription and amplification used roughly 100-400 ng of tissue mRNA or PBMC total RNA as input. Following bead purification, Illumina adapters were added by a secondary multiplex PCR, and libraries between 200 and 400 bp were gel-purified. The libraries contained internal 6-nucleotide barcodes that were used for demultiplexing. Libraries were sequenced on an Illumina MiSeq with 2x220 or 2x250 nucleotide paired-end reads. Per the authors' processing: Paired reads were merged with FLASH 1.2.11 and aligned to the GRCh37 human genome with BWA-MEM before extracting TRA and TRB reads. For V and J assignment, an IMGT-derived reference of cassette sequences and CDR3 motifs that included pseudogenes was used. Reads were translated in three frames, and productive CDR3s were defined by a C…FGXG motif without stop codons. Unique combinations of V-J cassette pair and CDR3 amino acid sequence were defined as clonotypes. Filtering of reads was based on Hamming distance, with the threshold set by the sequence error rate of each sample in mapped regions. The public reads were run again by TCRdb, first through fastp at Q25 and then through MiXCR, and only productive beta chains were kept. Each CDR3 protein appears once, grouped with its most common genes and DNA. These V and J calls rely on TCRdb rather than the paper's analysis. The table for this sample lists about 12,000 distinct CDR3 sequences; about 25% of them were counted only once. Of the sample, around 40% is held by the ten largest clones.

The CDR3 is 13 amino acids long, termini counted. Only the CDR3 DNA is retained, 39 bases long and in frame from the first base. The germline V gene specifies MDHEN as CDR1 and SYDVKM as CDR2. Paper-wide results and their limitations: The group comparisons were based on small numbers of patients: three non-neoplastic, three low-grade glioma and several glioblastoma patients. VJ-independent divergence between tissue and blood was below expectation in non-neoplastic patients but above expectation in all gliomas, especially low-grade gliomas. Very few CDR3 sequences were shared between tissue and blood, attributed to high CDR3 diversity and limited sampling.

Recombination joined TRBV28 with TRBJ1-1; the D gene lacks a confident call. The TCR was taken from a human donor with low-grade glioma or glioblastoma, undergoing nonglioma brain surgery, or in good health (not recorded which). The sequenced sample was glioma tissue, nonneoplastic brain tissue, or PBMCs (not recorded which). The CDR3 protein sequence reads: CVSSLVMNTEAFY. Here is the DNA: TGTGTCAGCAGTTTAGTCATGAACACTGAAGCTTTCTAT.